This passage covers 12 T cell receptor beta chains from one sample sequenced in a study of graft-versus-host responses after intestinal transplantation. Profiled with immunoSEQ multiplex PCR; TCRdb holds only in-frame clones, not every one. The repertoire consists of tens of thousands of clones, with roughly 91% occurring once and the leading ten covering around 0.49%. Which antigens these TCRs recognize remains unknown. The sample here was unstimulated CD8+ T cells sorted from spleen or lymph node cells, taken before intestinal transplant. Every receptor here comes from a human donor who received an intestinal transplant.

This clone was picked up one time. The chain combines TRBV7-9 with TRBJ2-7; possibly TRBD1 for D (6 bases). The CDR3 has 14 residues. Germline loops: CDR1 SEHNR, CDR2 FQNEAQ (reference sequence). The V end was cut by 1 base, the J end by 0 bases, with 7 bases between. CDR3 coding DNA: TGTGCCAGCAGCTTAGGAGGGGGCTCCTACGAGCAGTACTTC. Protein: CASSLGGGSYEQYF.

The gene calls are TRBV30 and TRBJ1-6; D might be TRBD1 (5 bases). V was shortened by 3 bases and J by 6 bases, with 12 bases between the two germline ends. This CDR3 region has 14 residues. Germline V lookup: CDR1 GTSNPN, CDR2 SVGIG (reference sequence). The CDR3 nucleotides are TGTGCCTGGAGGACAGAATCGATTAATTCACCCCTCCACTTT. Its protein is CAWRTESINSPLHF.

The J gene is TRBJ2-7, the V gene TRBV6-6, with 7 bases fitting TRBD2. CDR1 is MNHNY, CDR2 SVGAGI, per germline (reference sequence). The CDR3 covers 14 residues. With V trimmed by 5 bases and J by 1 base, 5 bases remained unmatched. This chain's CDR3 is CASSNPGLSYEQYF. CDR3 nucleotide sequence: TGTGCCAGCAGTAACCCGGGACTATCCTACGAGCAGTACTTC.

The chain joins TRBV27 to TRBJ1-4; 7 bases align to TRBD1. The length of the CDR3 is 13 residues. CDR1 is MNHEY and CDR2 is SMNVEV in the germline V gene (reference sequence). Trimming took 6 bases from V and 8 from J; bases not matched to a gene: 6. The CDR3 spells CASRPGGWEKLFF. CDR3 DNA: TGTGCCAGCAGACCAGGGGGTTGGGAAAAACTGTTTTTT.

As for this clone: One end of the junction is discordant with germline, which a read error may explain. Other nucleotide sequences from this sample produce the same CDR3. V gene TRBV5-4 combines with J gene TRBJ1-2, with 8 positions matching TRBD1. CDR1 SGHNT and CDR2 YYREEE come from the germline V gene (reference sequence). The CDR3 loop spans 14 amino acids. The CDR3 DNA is TGCGCCAGCAGCCTGAGGACAGGGAACTATGGCTACACCTTC. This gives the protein CASSLRTGNYGYTF.

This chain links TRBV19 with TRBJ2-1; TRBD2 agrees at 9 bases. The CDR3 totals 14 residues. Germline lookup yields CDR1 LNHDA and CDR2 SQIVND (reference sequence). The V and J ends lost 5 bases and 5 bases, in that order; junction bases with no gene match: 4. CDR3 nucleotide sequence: TGTGCCAGTAGTCTGACTAGCGGACACAATGAGCAGTTCTTC. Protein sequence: CASSLTSGHNEQFF.

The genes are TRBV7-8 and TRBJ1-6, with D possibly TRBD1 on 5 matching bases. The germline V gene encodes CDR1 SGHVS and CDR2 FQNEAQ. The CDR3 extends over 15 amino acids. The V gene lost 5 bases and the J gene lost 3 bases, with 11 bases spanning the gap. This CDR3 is CASSAGTGYNSPLHF. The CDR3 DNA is TGTGCCAGCAGCGCGGGGACGGGCTATAATTCACCCCTCCACTTT.

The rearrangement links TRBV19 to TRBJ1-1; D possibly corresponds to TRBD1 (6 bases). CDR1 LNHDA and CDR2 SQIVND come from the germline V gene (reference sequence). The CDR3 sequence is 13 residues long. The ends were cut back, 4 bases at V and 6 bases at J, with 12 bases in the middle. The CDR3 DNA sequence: TGTGCCAGTAGTAACGGGGGGGCCGCTGAAGCTTTCTTT. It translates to CASSNGGAAEAFF.

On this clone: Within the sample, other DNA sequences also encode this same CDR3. The CDR3 loop reads CASRVANYGYTF. In DNA, the CDR3 is TGTGCCAGCCGAGTAGCTAACTATGGCTACACCTTC. V and J are TRBV2 and TRBJ1-2, with unresolved D. There are 12 residues in the CDR3. The V gene lost 8 bases and the J gene lost 0 bases, with 7 bases spanning the gap. The germline gives CDR1 SNHLY, CDR2 FYNNEI. Full variable domain (remainder filled in from reference TRBV2 and TRBJ1-2): EPEVTQTPSHQVTQMGQEVILRCVPISNHLYFYWYRQILGQKVEFLVSFYNNEISEKSEIFDDQFSVERPDGSNFTLKIRSTKLEDSAMYFCASRVANYGYTFGSGTRLTVV.

CDR3 in DNA: TGTGCCAGCAGCTCGGGCTACAATGAGCAGTTCTTC. Its translation: CASSSGYNEQFF. The chain is built from TRBV7-9 and TRBJ2-1; no firm D call. Trimming stripped 4 bases from V and 3 bases from J, with 4 bases between. Germline CDR1 reads SEHNR; CDR2 reads FQNEAQ (reference sequence). The CDR3 is made up of 12 amino acids.

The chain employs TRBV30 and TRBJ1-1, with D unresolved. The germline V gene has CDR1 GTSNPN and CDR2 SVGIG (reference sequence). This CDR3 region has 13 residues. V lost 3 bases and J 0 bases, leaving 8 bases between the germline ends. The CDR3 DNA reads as TGTGCCTGGAGAGATAGTCTGAACACTGAAGCTTTCTTT. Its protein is CAWRDSLNTEAFF.

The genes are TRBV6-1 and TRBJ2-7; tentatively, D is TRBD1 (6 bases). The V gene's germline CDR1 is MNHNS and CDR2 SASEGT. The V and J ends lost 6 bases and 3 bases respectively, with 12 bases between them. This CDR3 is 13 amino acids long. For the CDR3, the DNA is TGTGCCAGCAGCCCCGGACAGCGCTACGAGCAGTACTTC. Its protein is CASSPGQRYEQYF.